The rows below give T cell receptor beta chains drawn from one sample of a study of blood T cell repertoires in COVID-19. The method was immunoSEQ multiplex PCR; TCRdb's version includes in-frame clones alone and lacks a portion of them. The sample includes fewer than 35,000 clones, about 80% of them seen just once. The sequencing sample was made of peripheral blood. These receptors all come from a man aged 80 or over with active or convalescent COVID-19. The CDR3 runs from the conserved cysteine through the conserved F or W.

cdr3_length: 14; j_call: TRBJ1-1; v_call: TRBV6-5; cdr3_aa: CASRPRASNTEAFF
cdr3_length: 15; j_call: TRBJ2-2; v_call: TRBV6-2/TRBV6-3; cdr3_aa: CASSYPKGINGELFF
cdr3_length: 14; j_call: TRBJ2-5; v_call: TRBV9; cdr3_aa: CASSEMWSGETQYF
cdr3_length: 17; j_call: TRBJ2-4; v_call: TRBV3-1/TRBV3-2; cdr3_aa: CASSLQVRFLAKNIQYF
cdr3_length: 13; j_call: TRBJ2-1; v_call: TRBV5-4; cdr3_aa: CASSLNGGNEQFF
cdr3_length: 14; j_call: TRBJ1-1; v_call: TRBV9; cdr3_aa: CASSSDPWNTEAFF
cdr3_length: 16; j_call: TRBJ1-6; v_call: TRBV6-6; cdr3_aa: CASSYSRQSGAGTLHF
cdr3_length: 14; j_call: TRBJ2-1; v_call: TRBV7-8; cdr3_aa: CASKSGTSYNEQFF
cdr3_length: 15; j_call: TRBJ2-5; v_call: TRBV11-3; cdr3_aa: CASSVRLAGQETQYF
cdr3_length: 16; j_call: TRBJ2-3; v_call: TRBV15; cdr3_aa: CATSRDAGGRTDTQYF
cdr3_length: 15; j_call: TRBJ2-1; v_call: TRBV4-1; cdr3_aa: CASSQDWTSGDEQFF
cdr3_length: 14; j_call: TRBJ1-5; v_call: TRBV19; cdr3_aa: CASVVQGNNQPQHF
cdr3_length: 14; j_call: TRBJ2-3; v_call: TRBV18; cdr3_aa: CASSPGAGTDTQYF
cdr3_length: 16; j_call: TRBJ1-5; v_call: TRBV19; cdr3_aa: CASSPTDRGRNQPQHF
cdr3_length: 16; j_call: TRBJ1-4; v_call: TRBV5-1; cdr3_aa: CASSWGTGSTNEKLFF
cdr3_length: 17; j_call: TRBJ2-1; v_call: TRBV12-5; cdr3_aa: CASGLAPGLGRSNEQFF
cdr3_length: 13; j_call: TRBJ1-5; v_call: TRBV2; cdr3_aa: CASEREANQPQHF
cdr3_length: 15; j_call: TRBJ2-3; v_call: TRBV11-2; cdr3_aa: CASSLLGGSTDTQYF
cdr3_length: 14; j_call: TRBJ2-3; v_call: TRBV18; cdr3_aa: CASLSQGALNTQYF
cdr3_length: 14; j_call: TRBJ2-2; v_call: TRBV9; cdr3_aa: CASSVVPGTGELFF
cdr3_length: 15; j_call: TRBJ2-3; v_call: TRBV27; cdr3_aa: CASSRDRGSLGTQYF
cdr3_length: 15; j_call: TRBJ2-7; v_call: TRBV27; cdr3_aa: CASSLSPAGRYEQYF
cdr3_length: 14; j_call: TRBJ2-7; v_call: TRBV5-1; cdr3_aa: CASSLGPQGYEQYF
cdr3_length: 14; j_call: TRBJ1-5; v_call: TRBV6-5; cdr3_aa: CASIRDRFNQPQHF
cdr3_length: 12; j_call: TRBJ2-5; v_call: TRBV2; cdr3_aa: CASSFLPETQYF
cdr3_length: 13; j_call: TRBJ1-2; v_call: TRBV6-5; cdr3_aa: CASSRTSGYGYTF
cdr3_length: 11; j_call: TRBJ2-1; v_call: TRBV29-1; cdr3_aa: CSVSPGLAQFF
cdr3_length: 13; j_call: TRBJ2-1; v_call: TRBV5-6; cdr3_aa: CASSRTVYNEQFF
cdr3_length: 18; j_call: TRBJ2-5; v_call: TRBV5-1; cdr3_aa: CASSLGAVRGRYQETQYF
cdr3_length: 17; j_call: TRBJ2-3; v_call: TRBV5-4; cdr3_aa: CASSWDQLGAGTDTQYF
cdr3_length: 14; j_call: TRBJ2-5; v_call: TRBV5-1; cdr3_aa: CASSSETSSETQYF
cdr3_length: 15; j_call: TRBJ1-5; v_call: TRBV5-1; cdr3_aa: CASSLGEQGRQPQHF
cdr3_length: 13; j_call: TRBJ1-1; v_call: TRBV6-6; cdr3_aa: CASSRQGNTEAFF
cdr3_length: 17; j_call: TRBJ2-1; v_call: TRBV19; cdr3_aa: CASSTPELAGVYNEQFF
cdr3_length: 13; j_call: TRBJ1-5; v_call: TRBV6-5; cdr3_aa: CASGSGVEQPQHF
cdr3_length: 13; j_call: TRBJ1-1; v_call: TRBV6-5; cdr3_aa: CASSRDMNTEAFF
cdr3_length: 15; j_call: TRBJ2-2; v_call: TRBV7-6; cdr3_aa: CASSTGVLSTGELFF
cdr3_length: 14; j_call: TRBJ1-1; v_call: TRBV5-1; cdr3_aa: CASSVAGPDTEAFF
cdr3_length: 14; j_call: TRBJ2-7; v_call: TRBV10-3; cdr3_aa: CAISDGLGRPEQYF
cdr3_length: 12; j_call: TRBJ2-1; v_call: TRBV27; cdr3_aa: CASSLSGSHQFF
cdr3_length: 15; j_call: TRBJ2-5; v_call: TRBV6-5; cdr3_aa: CASSYSGGNQETQYF
cdr3_length: 15; j_call: TRBJ1-3; v_call: TRBV9; cdr3_aa: CASSLDGDSGNTIYF
cdr3_length: 15; j_call: TRBJ1-1; v_call: TRBV28; cdr3_aa: CASTPSQGWNTEAFF
cdr3_length: 13; j_call: TRBJ2-5; v_call: TRBV18; cdr3_aa: CASLRGLQETQYF
cdr3_length: 14; j_call: TRBJ2-7; v_call: TRBV27; cdr3_aa: CASGISGRAYEQYF
cdr3_length: 13; j_call: TRBJ2-7; v_call: TRBV5-5; cdr3_aa: CASSLSWSYEQYF
cdr3_length: 14; j_call: TRBJ2-3; v_call: TRBV19; cdr3_aa: CASSTTYREGTQYF